This TCR beta chain appears in the sequencing data of a study of regulatory T cells in long-lasting Graves disease. For TCR beta, libraries came from iRepertoire HTBI primers and Arm-PCR of CDR3 regions. One entry per CDR3 protein results from TCRdb running MiXCR on the multiplex PCR reads. The sample contains hundreds of thousands of distinct CDR3 sequences, about 16% of which appear only once. Stated time point: newly diagnosed GD, antithyroid drugs for less than 3 months. The TCR library was made from RNA extracted from PBMCs. Germline V CDR1 and CDR2: SQVTM, ANQGSEA. Trimming stripped 6 bases from V and 5 bases from J, with 16 bases between. This CDR3 region has 13 residues. Separately, the same data were catalogued under a study of T cells in Graves' hyperthyroidism and ophthalmopathy.

The sequenced sample was peripheral blood mononuclear cells (PBMCs), obtained at new diagnosis, from a patient treated with antithyroid drugs. The TCR comes from a woman aged 25 to 45 with Graves disease. The chain uses TRBV29-1 and TRBJ1-2; perhaps TRBD1 as D (6 bases). The CDR3 DNA is TGCAGCGTACCGGGACACCAATATTATGGCTACACCTTC. Protein product: CSVPGHQYYGYTF.